This record looks at one T cell receptor beta chain sequence and its context. The data originate from a study of OX40 agonist ivuxolimab in advanced cancers. CDR3 length: 13 residues. Germline lookup yields CDR1 SGHDT and CDR2 YYEEEE. Trimming left V 0 bases short and J 7 bases short, with 10 bases between. Data came from immunoSEQ multiplex PCR; TCRdb stores just in-frame clones and leaves some out. The table shows around 12,000 clones, with 75% to 85% occurring only once. The J gene is TRBJ1-2, the V gene TRBV5-6, with TRBD1 as a possible D gene (5 bases). This TCR was sampled from an adult with an advanced solid tumor such as melanoma, head and neck, liver or kidney cancer. This specimen consisted of CD4+ or CD8+ T cells sorted from blood, obtained in a trial of the OX40 agonist ivuxolimab. CDR3 region: CASSLDAGGGYTF. The CDR3 region has the DNA TGTGCCAGCAGCTTGGATGCCGGGGGTGGCTACACCTTC. The full variable domain, completed using reference TRBV5-6 and TRBJ1-2, is DAGVTQSPTHLIKTRGQQVTLRCSPKSGHDTVSWYQQALGQGPQFIFQYYEEEERQRGNFPDRFSGHQFPNYSSELNVNALLLGDSALYLCASSLDAGGGYTFGSGTRLTVV.